Below, 25 T cell receptor beta chains from the same sample are listed, as sequenced in a study of blood T cell repertoires in COVID-19. Clones were read by immunoSEQ multiplex PCR, and TCRdb kept only the in-frame ones, dropping some. The sample records 400,000 to 450,000 clones, roughly 90% being singletons. The sequencing input was peripheral blood. The receptors here all came from a man younger than 30 with COVID-19, enrolled during active disease.

This chain connects TRBV11-2 to TRBJ2-4; possibly TRBD2 for D (6 bases). The CDR3 runs 14 residues. V lost 5 bases and J lost 0, with 8 bases in between. Germline V lookup: CDR1 SGHAT, CDR2 FQNNGV. CDR3 DNA sequence: TGTGCCAGCAGCGCGGGGTTAGCCAAAAACATTCAGTACTTC. Translated: CASSAGLAKNIQYF.

V gene TRBV6-5 combines with J gene TRBJ1-1; 8 positions agree with TRBD1. CDR3 length equals 14 residues. Germline V lookup: CDR1 MNHEY, CDR2 SVGAGI. J was trimmed by 4 bases and V by 6 bases; bases with no gene match: 7. In DNA form, the CDR3 reads TGTGCCAGCAGAACAGACAGGGGAGGCACTGAAGCTTTCTTT. Amino acid sequence: CASRTDRGGTEAFF.

The chain employs TRBV19 and TRBJ2-2, with 12 bases that match TRBD1. CDR1 and CDR2 (germline): LNHDA, SQIVND (reference sequence). CDR3 length equals 15 residues. After removal of 8 bases from V and 7 bases from J, the junction contained 8 bases not matched to a gene. DNA of the CDR3: TGTGCCAGTCGCTCCGGGACAGGGGGCATCGGGGAGCTGTTTTTT. Translation: CASRSGTGGIGELFF. The variable domain in full, completed from reference TRBV19 and TRBJ2-2, reads DGGITQSPKYLFRKEGQNVTLSCEQNLNHDAMYWYRQDPGQGLRLIYYSQIVNDFQKGDIAEGYSVSREKKESFPLTVTSAQKNPTAFYLCASRSGTGGIGELFFGEGSRLTVL.

A few counts support this clone. The V gene is TRBV5-6, the J gene TRBJ2-7; no definite D call. V lost 2 bases and J 2 bases, leaving 8 bases between the germline ends. The CDR3 length is 13 residues. Germline CDR1 SGHDT, CDR2 YYEEEE. DNA for the CDR3: TGTGCCAGCAGCTTATACAACCCCTACGAGCAGTACTTC. Translated, it gives CASSLYNPYEQYF.

Of note for this clone: The sample carries other DNA sequences with the same CDR3. This chain joins TRBV9 and TRBJ2-3; 9 bases are a match to TRBD2. The V gene end was trimmed by 2 bases and the J gene end by 1 base; junction bases not matched to a gene: 2. Looked up from germline, CDR1 is SGDLS and CDR2 is YYNGEE. CDR3 length equals 15 residues. In nucleotides, the CDR3 is TGTGCCAGCAGCGTTAGCGGGAGTGGCACAGATACGCAGTATTTT. Amino acids: CASSVSGSGTDTQYF.

This chain uses TRBV4-1 with TRBJ2-3, with a tentative D call TRBD2 (7 bases). Deletions cut 1 base from V and 5 bases from J, with 19 bases between. Per the germline V gene, CDR1 is MGHRA and CDR2 is YSYEKL. The CDR3 totals 17 residues. CDR3 loop: CASSQAYAGALRDTQYF. The CDR3 DNA is TGCGCCAGCAGCCAAGCTTATGCGGGGGCGCTTCGAGATACGCAGTATTTT.

The chain is built from TRBV3-1 (or the pseudogene TRBV3-2) and TRBJ2-3, with D possibly being TRBD1 (6 bases). Deletions cut 0 bases from V and 1 base from J, with 11 bases between. Germline-derived CDR1 and CDR2 are LGHDT and YNNKEL (reference sequence). The CDR3 length is 16 residues. The CDR3 region is CASSQDRDIRTDTQYF. The CDR3 DNA sequence: TGTGCCAGCAGCCAAGATCGGGACATCCGCACAGATACGCAGTATTTT.

CDR3 residues: CSASFQGNEQYF. For the CDR3, the DNA is TGCAGTGCTAGTTTCCAGGGTAACGAGCAGTACTTC. V and J are TRBV20-1 and TRBJ2-7; possibly TRBD1 for D (5 bases). Between the trimmed V and J ends, which lost 3 bases and 5 bases, there was a span of 11 bases. Germline CDR1 DFQATT, CDR2 SNEGSKA (reference sequence). There are 12 residues in the CDR3.

This clone was seen only once. The CDR3 region has the DNA TGTGCTAGTGCCATCGACCCGGGACAAGAGACCCAGTACTTC. It specifies CASAIDPGQETQYF. The V call is TRBV12-5, the J call TRBJ2-5, with D possibly matching TRBD2 (5 bases). This CDR3 region has 14 residues. Trimming pared 7 bases from V and 2 bases from J, leaving 14 bases between. CDR1 LGHNT and CDR2 FRNRAP come from the germline V gene.

V is TRBV12-5 and J is TRBJ2-3; the match to TRBD1 covers 7 bases. After removal of 1 base from V and 2 bases from J, the junction contained 6 bases not matched to a gene. The V gene's germline CDR1 is LGHNT and CDR2 FRNRAP. CDR3 length: 16 residues. CDR3 in DNA: TGTGCTAGTGGTTTGGGGCGACAGGGATTCACAGATACGCAGTATTTT. Residues: CASGLGRQGFTDTQYF.

This chain links TRBV5-4 with TRBJ2-1; the D is unclear. Germline V lookup: CDR1 SGHNT, CDR2 YYREEE (reference sequence). Trimming removed 4 bases at V and 7 bases at J, with 9 bases between. The CDR3 is 12 residues long. This CDR3 reads CASSVVSNEQFF. CDR3 DNA sequence: TGTGCCAGCAGCGTGGTGTCTAATGAGCAGTTCTTC.

Comment on this clone: Different DNA sequences within this sample yield the same CDR3. The rearrangement joins TRBV6-6 to TRBJ2-7; TRBD1 matches at 12 bases. The CDR3 loop spans 15 amino acids. The V gene's germline CDR1 is MNHNY and CDR2 SVGAGI (reference sequence). V shed 0 bases and J 4 bases; nucleotides not matched to a gene: 1. The CDR3 region is CASSYSGQGAYEQYF. CDR3 sequence (DNA): TGTGCCAGCAGTTACTCGGGACAGGGGGCGTACGAGCAGTACTTC.

The V gene is TRBV6-5, the J gene TRBJ1-6; D gene uncertain. Germline V gene sequence: CDR1 MNHEY, CDR2 SVGAGI. V lost 5 bases, J lost 7 bases, and 15 bases lay in between. This CDR3 has 15 amino acids. The CDR3 is CASSPDTRRNSPLHF. CDR3 nucleotides: TGTGCCAGCAGTCCCGACACGCGTAGGAATTCACCCCTCCACTTT.

This chain uses TRBV7-9 with TRBJ2-5; unclear D gene. Germline V lookup: CDR1 SEHNR, CDR2 FQNEAQ (reference sequence). Trimming shortened V by 4 bases and J by 5 bases, and 8 bases separated the two germline ends. This CDR3 is built from 12 residues. The CDR3 bases are TGTGCCAGCAGCTCGGTCACGGAGACCCAGTACTTC. This translates into CASSSVTETQYF.

The chain couples TRBV5-4 to TRBJ2-1; TRBD1 agrees at 7 bases. The length of the CDR3 is 13 residues. The germline CDR1 and CDR2 sequences are SGHNT and YYREEE (reference sequence). V shed 1 base, J shed 6 bases, and the junction held 1 base outside the gene matches. CDR3 in amino acids: CASSLTGANEQFF. Written as DNA, the CDR3 is TGTGCCAGCAGCTTGACAGGGGCCAATGAGCAGTTCTTC. The full variable domain, its missing parts supplied by reference TRBV5-4 and TRBJ2-1, is ETGVTQSPTHLIKTRGQQVTLRCSSQSGHNTVSWYQQALGQGPQFIFQYYREEENGRGNFPPRFSGLQFPNYSSELNVNALELDDSALYLCASSLTGANEQFFGPGTRLTVL.

The chain combines TRBV21-1 with TRBJ2-7; the D call of TRBD1 is as the table states it, not checked on the DNA. TRBV21-1 is shown as a pseudogene. The CDR3 is 15 amino acids. This CDR3 is CASSKSRGRPHEQYF. The CDR3 DNA reads as TGTGCCAGCAGCAAAAGTAGGGGGCGCCCCCACGAGCAGTACTTC.

This clone was picked up a small number of times. Other DNA variants within this sample encode the same CDR3. This chain joins TRBV19 and TRBJ2-2; 7 bases align to TRBD1. The CDR3 length is 14 residues. Trimming removed 4 bases from V and 2 bases from J; junction bases left unmatched: 1. Germline V gene data show CDR1 as LNHDA and CDR2 as SQIVND (reference sequence). CDR3 in DNA: TGTGCCAGTAGTAGGACAGGTAACACCGGGGAGCTGTTTTTT. Encoded protein: CASSRTGNTGELFF.

The rearrangement uses TRBV2 and TRBJ2-2; 9 bases fit TRBD1. The germline gives CDR1 SNHLY, CDR2 FYNNEI. The V and J ends lost 2 bases and 5 bases, in that order; junction bases with no gene match: 3. The CDR3 extends over 15 amino acids. For the CDR3, the DNA is TGTGCCAGCAGTGAAACTGGGACAGGGACCGGGGAGCTGTTTTTT. Translated, it gives CASSETGTGTGELFF.

The rearrangement uses TRBV4-1 and TRBJ2-1; maybe TRBD2 (6 bases). Deletions cut 2 bases from V and 5 bases from J, with 13 bases between. The CDR3 is made up of 15 amino acids. Germline CDR1 and CDR2: MGHRA and YSYEKL. The CDR3 region is CASSQMGLYHNEQFF. CDR3 DNA sequence: TGCGCCAGCAGCCAAATGGGACTTTACCACAATGAGCAGTTCTTC.

This clone appeared once. This chain uses TRBV5-1 with TRBJ1-2; maybe TRBD1 (5 bases). The CDR3 contains 13 residues. V shed 2 bases and J shed 7 bases, with 12 bases lying between them. Germline V gene lookup returns CDR1 SGHRS and CDR2 YFSETQ. In DNA form, the CDR3 reads TGCGCCAGCAGCTTATCAGGGTCTGGTGGCTACACCTTC. It codes for CASSLSGSGGYTF.

The J gene is TRBJ2-7, the V gene TRBV4-2, with 9 bases aligning to TRBD2. Trimming removed 8 bases from V and 4 bases from J; junction bases left unmatched: 12. Germline assignment: CDR1 LGHNA and CDR2 YNFKEQ. CDR3 length: 15 amino acids. This chain's CDR3 is CASGTAISGGYEQYF. The CDR3 DNA follows: TGTGCCAGCGGGACCGCGATTAGCGGGGGTTACGAGCAGTACTTC.

J is TRBJ1-4 and V is TRBV6-5, with 7 positions matching TRBD1. This CDR3 has 14 residues. After removal of 7 bases from V and 0 bases from J, the junction contained 2 bases not matched to a gene. Germline values: CDR1 MNHEY, CDR2 SVGAGI. The DNA for the CDR3 is TGTGCCAGCATTACAGGGGCAACTAATGAAAAACTGTTTTTT. It specifies CASITGATNEKLFF.

This rearrangement joins TRBV11-2 to TRBJ1-2; unclear D gene. Germline V gene sequence: CDR1 SGHAT, CDR2 FQNNGV. The CDR3 spans 15 residues. The ends were cut back, 2 bases at V and 3 bases at J, with 13 bases in the middle. Here the CDR3 DNA reads TGTGCCAGCAGCTTAACCGGGAATCTCGACTATGGCTACACCTTC. It specifies CASSLTGNLDYGYTF.

This clone appeared once. The genes are TRBV5-1 and TRBJ1-1; TRBD1 agrees at 7 bases. Germline V gene data show CDR1 as SGHRS and CDR2 as YFSETQ. The J segment lost 3 bases and the V segment lost 4 bases, leaving 9 bases of the junction unmatched. The CDR3 consists of 15 residues. The DNA of the CDR3 is TGCGCCAGCAGCGCAGCGACAGGGATGGACACTGAAGCTTTCTTT. Protein sequence: CASSAATGMDTEAFF.

The chain is built from TRBV5-1 and TRBJ2-1; TRBD2 agrees at 11 bases. Trimming cost V 0 bases and J 4 bases; bases outside gene matches: 3. Germline V gives CDR1 SGHRS, CDR2 YFSETQ. The CDR3 covers 16 residues. Here the CDR3 reads CASSLVASGGYNEQFF. DNA of the CDR3: TGCGCCAGCAGCTTGGTTGCTAGCGGGGGGTACAATGAGCAGTTCTTC.